One and the same sample provided the 16 T cell receptor beta chains below, sequenced in a study of T cell responses to AZD1222 COVID-19 vaccine. Some clones are missing from TCRdb's copy, which holds only in-frame ones; the method was immunoSEQ multiplex PCR. The repertoire consists of some 150,000 clones, with over 90% occurring once and the leading ten covering 1.5%. The sequenced sample was peripheral blood, obtained 28 days after the second AZD1222 dose. The receptors were sampled from an adult who received the AZD1222 COVID-19 vaccine.

The chain links TRBV11-1 to TRBJ2-7, with 8 positions matching TRBD1. The germline V gene encodes CDR1 SGHAT and CDR2 FQDESV (reference sequence). Trimming took 6 bases from V and 3 from J; bases not matched to a gene: 7. This CDR3 comprises 14 residues. The CDR3 here is CASRPGQDNYEQYF. The CDR3 DNA is TGTGCCAGCAGGCCGGGACAGGATAACTACGAGCAGTACTTC.

The rearrangement joins TRBV2 to TRBJ2-7; TRBD1 matches at 7 bases. With 10 bases clipped from V and 5 bases from J, the junction kept 8 bases outside the gene matches. Germline CDR1 is SNHLY and CDR2 is FYNNEI. The CDR3 spans 12 residues. DNA for the CDR3: TGTGCCAACAGAGACAGGGTTGACGAGCAGTACTTC. This gives the protein CANRDRVDEQYF. The variable domain in full, completed from reference TRBV2 and TRBJ2-7, reads EPEVTQTPSHQVTQMGQEVILRCVPISNHLYFYWYRQILGQKVEFLVSFYNNEISEKSEIFDDQFSVERPDGSNFTLKIRSTKLEDSAMYFCANRDRVDEQYFGPGTRLTVT.

This clone was detected only a few times. The chain is built from TRBV18 and TRBJ1-6; the match to TRBD1 covers 7 bases. Germline V gives CDR1 KGHSH, CDR2 LQKENI. This CDR3 region has 14 residues. Trimming took 6 bases from V and 7 from J; bases not matched to a gene: 6. This CDR3 reads CASSSAQGNSPLHF. The CDR3 DNA is TGTGCCAGCTCTTCCGCACAGGGGAATTCACCCCTCCACTTT.

V gene TRBV5-1 combines with J gene TRBJ1-2, with TRBD1 identical over 7 bases. J was trimmed by 0 bases and V by 4 bases; bases with no gene match: 12. The CDR3 is 17 residues long. Germline CDR1 is SGHRS and CDR2 is YFSETQ. The CDR3 here is CASSPGARGLSNYGYTF. As DNA, the CDR3 is TGCGCCAGCAGCCCTGGTGCGAGGGGGCTATCTAACTATGGCTACACCTTC.

As DNA, the CDR3 is TGCGCCACCAGACTTCCGGGACAGGATAGCAATATAGAGCAGTTCTTC. Its translation: CATRLPGQDSNIEQFF. This sequence joins TRBV5-1 and TRBJ2-1, with 8 positions matching TRBD1. This CDR3 region has 16 residues. Per germline, CDR1 SGHRS and CDR2 YFSETQ. Germline trimming cut 9 bases from V and 10 bases from J; bases unmatched to any gene: 21.

V is TRBV11-3 and J is TRBJ2-1; no clear D gene. The CDR3 covers 15 residues. The germline gives CDR1 SGHNT, CDR2 YENEEA. The germline V and J ends were trimmed by 3 bases and 4 bases, with 13 bases remaining between them. The DNA for the CDR3 is TGTGCCAGCAGCTTGGGTCTAACCGCGTACAATGAGCAGTTCTTC. This gives the protein CASSLGLTAYNEQFF.

The V gene is TRBV12-3 or TRBV12-4, the J gene TRBJ1-2; D is unclear. The CDR3 covers 12 residues. Trimming shortened V by 0 bases and J by 8 bases, and 7 bases separated the two germline ends. For the CDR3, the DNA is TGTGCCAGCAGTTTAGCACAAGGGGGCTACACCTTC. Amino acids: CASSLAQGGYTF.

J is TRBJ2-6 and V is TRBV18; TRBD2 might be the D (5 bases). This CDR3 has 15 residues. Trimming shortened V by 5 bases and J by 0 bases, and 8 bases separated the two germline ends. Germline assignment: CDR1 KGHSH and CDR2 LQKENI. The CDR3 DNA follows: TGTGCCAGCTCATCGGGGTCCTCTGGGGCCAACGTCCTGACTTTC. Its translation is CASSSGSSGANVLTF.

This clone was seen a single time. The chain combines TRBV6-5 with TRBJ1-4, with 7 bases identical to TRBD1. CDR1 is MNHEY, CDR2 SVGAGI, per germline. CDR3 length equals 14 residues. V lost 6 bases, J lost 7 bases, and 8 bases stayed unmatched. The CDR3 reads CASRVGGVGEKLFF. The CDR3 DNA is TGTGCCAGCAGAGTAGGGGGCGTTGGTGAAAAACTGTTTTTT.

The V call is TRBV2, the J call TRBJ1-4; D is uncertain. CDR1 is SNHLY, CDR2 FYNNEI, per germline. The CDR3 has 13 amino acids. The V and J ends lost 11 bases and 0 bases respectively, with 10 bases between them. Here the CDR3 DNA reads TGTGCCGGCTCGGGAACAACTAATGAAAAACTGTTTTTT. As protein: CAGSGTTNEKLFF.

CDR3 DNA sequence: TGTGCCAGCAGCTTGGGGACAGGGGGCGTAGATACGCAGTATTTT. It encodes CASSLGTGGVDTQYF. The chain has TRBV5-5 and TRBJ2-3, with 11 bases lining up with TRBD1. Germline CDR1 SGHKS, CDR2 YYEKEE (reference sequence). Trimming cost V 0 bases and J 5 bases; bases outside gene matches: 2. This CDR3 region has 15 residues.

CDR3 coding DNA: TGTGCCAGCAGCTTTAGCGGCTACAATGAGCAGTTCTTC. It specifies CASSFSGYNEQFF. V and J are TRBV7-9 and TRBJ2-1; possibly TRBD2 for D (6 bases). The germline V gene has CDR1 SEHNR and CDR2 FQNEAQ (reference sequence). Deletions cut 3 bases from V and 3 bases from J, with 6 bases between. CDR3 length equals 13 residues.

The V gene is TRBV7-8, the J gene TRBJ1-1; D is uncertain. CDR3 size: 13 residues. Germline CDR1 reads SGHVS; CDR2 reads FQNEAQ. The germline V and J ends were trimmed by 3 bases and 6 bases, with 11 bases remaining between them. CDR3 bases: TGTGCCAGCAGCTTGGGTTATAGGGCTGAAGCTTTCTTT. It is translated as CASSLGYRAEAFF. Based on the CDR3 plus reference TRBV7-8 and TRBJ1-1, the full variable domain is GAGVSQSPRYKVAKRGQDVALRCDPISGHVSLFWYQQALGQGPEFLTYFQNEAQLDKSGLPSDRFFAERPEGSVSTLKIQRTQQEDSAVYLCASSLGYRAEAFFGQGTRLTVV.

The J gene is TRBJ2-1, the V gene TRBV5-1, with TRBD1 matching over 7 bases. There are 15 residues in the CDR3. The V segment lost 1 base and the J segment 2 bases; nucleotides outside the gene matches: 3. CDR1 is SGHRS, CDR2 YFSETQ, per germline. The CDR3 nucleotides are TGCGCCAGCAGCTTGCAGGGGGACGCCTACAATGAGCAGTTCTTC. It is translated as CASSLQGDAYNEQFF.

J is TRBJ2-7 and V is TRBV25-1; 13 bases match TRBD2. V lost 4 bases and J lost 4; bases outside the gene matches: 1. Per the germline V gene, CDR1 is MGHDK and CDR2 is SYGVNS. The CDR3 covers 14 residues. The CDR3 reads CASSGGLAGYEQYF. The CDR3 DNA is TGTGCCAGCAGTGGGGGACTAGCGGGGTACGAGCAGTACTTC.

The table lists this clone with a few counts. The CDR3 DNA reads TGTGCCACCAGCAACCCTCAGCGGGGGCACTACGAGCAGTACTTC. Protein product: CATSNPQRGHYEQYF. The chain uses TRBV15 and TRBJ2-7, with 8 nucleotides matching TRBD2. Germline CDR1 LNHNV, CDR2 YYDKDF (reference sequence). The CDR3 spans 15 residues. V lost 4 bases, J lost 3 bases, and 8 bases stayed unmatched.